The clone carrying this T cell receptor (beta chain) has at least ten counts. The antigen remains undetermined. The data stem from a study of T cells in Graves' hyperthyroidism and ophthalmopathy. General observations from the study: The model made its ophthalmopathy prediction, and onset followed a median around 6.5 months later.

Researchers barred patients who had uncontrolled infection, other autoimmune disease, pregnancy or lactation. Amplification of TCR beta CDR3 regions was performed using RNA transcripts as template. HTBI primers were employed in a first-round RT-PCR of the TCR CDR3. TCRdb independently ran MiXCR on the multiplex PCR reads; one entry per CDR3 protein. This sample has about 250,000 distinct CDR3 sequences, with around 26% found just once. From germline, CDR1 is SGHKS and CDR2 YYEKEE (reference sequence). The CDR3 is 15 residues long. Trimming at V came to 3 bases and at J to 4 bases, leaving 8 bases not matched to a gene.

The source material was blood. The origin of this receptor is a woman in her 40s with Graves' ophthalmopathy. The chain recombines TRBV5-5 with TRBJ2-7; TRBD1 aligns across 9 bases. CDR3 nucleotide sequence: TGTGCCAGCAGCTCAGGGACAGGGAGGATTTACGAGCAGTACTTC. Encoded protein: CASSSGTGRIYEQYF.